This TCR beta chain was captured in a study of CD8+ T cells in alopecia areata. V was cut by 0 bases and J by 3 bases, with 10 bases left in between. This CDR3 contains 14 residues. The germline CDR1 and CDR2 sequences are GTSNPN and SVGIG (reference sequence). Only a few counts were recorded for this clone. This sample's treatment: oral pan-JAK inhibitor, 5-10 mg twice daily. Extracted RNA was reverse transcribed into cDNA, the sequencing template. Measured with immunoSEQ multiplex PCR; TCRdb has only the in-frame clones, and not every one. The table has about 270,000 clones, 60% seen once. The receptor was isolated from a human donor with alopecia areata. The sequencing here drew on CD4+ T cells sorted from blood, taken between weeks 51 and 52, from a patient treated with tofacitinib. The gene calls are TRBV30 and TRBJ2-3, with a possible D match to TRBD1 (6 bases). The CDR3 here is CAWSVGAWTDTQYF. CDR3 in DNA: TGTGCCTGGAGTGTGGGGGCCTGGACAGATACGCAGTATTTT.